This T cell receptor beta chain comes out of a study of T cell repertoires in cytomegalovirus infection. This CDR3 is built from 13 residues. Per germline, CDR1 LNHDA and CDR2 SQIVND (reference sequence). V dropped 3 bases and J dropped 7; count of bases not matched to a gene: 5. TCRdb re-derived calls from the reads in MiXCR, one entry per CDR3 protein. Of 130,000 or so distinct CDR3 sequences in the sample, under 8.5% were seen once. This clonotype was picked up a small number of times. The receptor's source is a human donor in good health (CMV status not recorded). Some clones in this sample may be carry-over from other donors' samples. Sequences were obtained from PBMCs. This chain joins TRBV19 and TRBJ1-1; TRBD1 aligns across 7 bases. The CDR3 spells CASSIYRGNEAFF. The CDR3 DNA reads TGTGCCAGTAGTATTTACAGGGGAAATGAAGCTTTCTTT.